The clone carrying this T cell receptor beta chain was seen only once. Study processing details: How many nucleated cells were present was estimated from reference gene primer amplification. Clones were sequenced by immunoSEQ multiplex PCR, and TCRdb holds only the in-frame ones, with some missing. The V and J calls and clone size come from that table; D and trimming were worked out from the DNA. The sample holds some 190,000 clones, under 90% seen once. The data derive from a study of blood T cell repertoires in COVID-19. Study-level background: T cells, B-cell-depleted T cells, or PBMCs provided the cDNA or gDNA that served as material.

Followed longitudinally, the Seattle patients had been enrolled during active infection. Trimming removed 1 base at V and 4 bases at J, with 10 bases between. Germline lookup yields CDR1 LGHDT and CDR2 YNNKEL (reference sequence). The CDR3 has 15 residues. Sequenced material: peripheral blood. The V gene is TRBV3-1 (or the pseudogene TRBV3-2), the J gene TRBJ2-2; TRBD1 might be the D (5 bases). This TCR came from an elderly woman with COVID-19, enrolled during active disease. Here the CDR3 DNA reads TGTGCCAGCAGCCAAGTAGGGGCGCCCACCGGGGAGCTGTTTTTT. Its translation: CASSQVGAPTGELFF.